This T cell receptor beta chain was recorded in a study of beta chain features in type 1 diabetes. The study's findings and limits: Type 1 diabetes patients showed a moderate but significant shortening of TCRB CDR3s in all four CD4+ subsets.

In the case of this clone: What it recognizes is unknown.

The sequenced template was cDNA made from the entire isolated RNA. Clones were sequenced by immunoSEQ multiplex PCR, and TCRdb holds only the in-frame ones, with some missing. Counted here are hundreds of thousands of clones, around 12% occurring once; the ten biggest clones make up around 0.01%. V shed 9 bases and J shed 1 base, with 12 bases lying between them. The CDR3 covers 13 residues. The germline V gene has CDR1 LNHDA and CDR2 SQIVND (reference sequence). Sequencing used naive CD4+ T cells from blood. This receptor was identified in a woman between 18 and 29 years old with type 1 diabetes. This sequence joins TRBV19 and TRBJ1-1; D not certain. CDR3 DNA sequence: TGTGCCAGCGGGAGGAGTTGGAACACTGAAGCTTTCTTT. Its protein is CASGRSWNTEAFF. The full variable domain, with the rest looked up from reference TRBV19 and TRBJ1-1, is DGGITQSPKYLFRKEGQNVTLSCEQNLNHDAMYWYRQDPGQGLRLIYYSQIVNDFQKGDIAEGYSVSREKKESFPLTVTSAQKNPTAFYLCASGRSWNTEAFFGQGTRLTVV.